This paragraph covers one TCR beta chain sequence. Its matching antigen is unknown. Germline and junction disagree at one end, which may indicate a read error. The CDR3 runs 16 residues. Per the germline V gene, CDR1 is SGHRS and CDR2 is YFSETQ. This entry is derived from a study of blood T cells in healthy people across ages. It was with a sample-barcoded 5' primer and a J-beta primer mix that a second PCR of about 6 to 12 cycles was run. Using its own MiXCR run on the 5' RACE reads, TCRdb lists one record per CDR3 protein. The table lists over 750,000 distinct CDR3 sequences, 20% to 25% of them singletons, with 8% to 10% in the top ten. Points from the study as a whole: Naive T cell percentage by flow cytometry tracked strongly with beta diversity. Unsorted PBMC material precluded a definitive naive versus antigen-experienced comparison.

These records were also assigned to another study, of T cells of mothers and their children.

The receptor comes from a boy aged 10-17 years in good health. The chain employs TRBV5-1 and TRBJ2-2; a weak D match, TRBD2 (6 bases). Source material: blood. The CDR3 here is CASSLYSGTNTGELLF. CDR3 nucleotide sequence: TGCGCCAGCAGCCTTTATAGCGGTACGAACACCGGGGAGCTGCTTTTT. The full variable domain, its missing parts supplied by reference TRBV5-1 and TRBJ2-2, is KAGVTQTPRYLIKTRGQQVTLSCSPISGHRSVSWYQQTPGQGLQFLFEYFSETQRNKGNFPGRFSGRQFSNSRSEMNVSTLELGDSALYLCASSLYSGTNTGELLFGEGSRLTVL.